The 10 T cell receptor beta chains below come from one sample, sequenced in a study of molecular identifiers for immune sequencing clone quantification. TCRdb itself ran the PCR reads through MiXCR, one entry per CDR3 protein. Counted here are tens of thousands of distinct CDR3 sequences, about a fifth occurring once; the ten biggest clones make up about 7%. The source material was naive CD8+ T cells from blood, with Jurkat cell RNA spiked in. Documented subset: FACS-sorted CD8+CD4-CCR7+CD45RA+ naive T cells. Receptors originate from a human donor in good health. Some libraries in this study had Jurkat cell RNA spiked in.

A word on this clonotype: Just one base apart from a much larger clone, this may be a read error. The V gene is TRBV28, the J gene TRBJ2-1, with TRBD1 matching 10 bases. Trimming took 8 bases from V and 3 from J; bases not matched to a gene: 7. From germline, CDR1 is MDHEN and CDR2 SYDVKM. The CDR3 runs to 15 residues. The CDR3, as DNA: TGTGCCAGCGGTTGGACAGGGGGAGACTACAATGAGCAGTTCTTC. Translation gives CASGWTGGDYNEQFF.

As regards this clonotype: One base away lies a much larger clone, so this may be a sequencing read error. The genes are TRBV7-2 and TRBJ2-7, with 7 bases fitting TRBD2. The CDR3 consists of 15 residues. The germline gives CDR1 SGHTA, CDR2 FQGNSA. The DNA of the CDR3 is TGTGCCTGCAGCTTAGAGAGCGGGAACTTCTACGAGCAGTACTTC. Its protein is CACSLESGNFYEQYF.

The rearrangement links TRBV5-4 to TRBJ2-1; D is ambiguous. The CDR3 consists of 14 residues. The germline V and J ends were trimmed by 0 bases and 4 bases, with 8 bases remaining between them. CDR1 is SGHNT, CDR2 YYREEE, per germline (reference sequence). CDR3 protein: CASSLESEYNEQFF. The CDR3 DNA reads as TGTGCCAGCAGCTTGGAATCAGAATACAATGAGCAGTTCTTC.

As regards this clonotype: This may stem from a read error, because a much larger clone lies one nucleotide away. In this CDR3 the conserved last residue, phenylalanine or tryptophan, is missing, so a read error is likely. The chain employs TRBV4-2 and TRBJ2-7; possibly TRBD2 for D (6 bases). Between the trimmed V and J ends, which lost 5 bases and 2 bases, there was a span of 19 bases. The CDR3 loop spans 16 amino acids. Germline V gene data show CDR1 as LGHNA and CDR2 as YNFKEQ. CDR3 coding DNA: TGTGCCAGCAGCTCCGTGGTTTCGGGGGACGCCTACGAGCAGTACCTC. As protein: CASSSVVSGDAYEQYL.

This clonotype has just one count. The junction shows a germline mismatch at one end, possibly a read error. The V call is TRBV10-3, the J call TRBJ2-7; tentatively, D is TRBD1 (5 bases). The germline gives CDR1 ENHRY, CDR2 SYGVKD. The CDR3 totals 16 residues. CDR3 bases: TGTGCCATCAGTGAGTCCTGGGGCATATACTCCTACGAGAAGTACTTC. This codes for CAISESWGIYSYEKYF.

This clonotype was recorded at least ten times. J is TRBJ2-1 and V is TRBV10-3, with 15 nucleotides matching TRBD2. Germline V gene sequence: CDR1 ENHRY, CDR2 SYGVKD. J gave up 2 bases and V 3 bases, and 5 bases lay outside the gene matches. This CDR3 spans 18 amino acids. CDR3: CAISDPGTSGRTYNEQFF. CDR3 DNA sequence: TGTGCCATCAGTGATCCCGGGACTAGCGGGAGGACCTACAATGAGCAGTTCTTC.

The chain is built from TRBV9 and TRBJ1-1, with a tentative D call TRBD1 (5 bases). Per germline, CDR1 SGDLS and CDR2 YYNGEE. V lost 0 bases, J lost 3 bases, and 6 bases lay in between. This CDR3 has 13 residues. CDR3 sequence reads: CASSVGGDTEAFF. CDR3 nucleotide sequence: TGTGCCAGCAGCGTAGGGGGGGACACTGAAGCTTTCTTT.

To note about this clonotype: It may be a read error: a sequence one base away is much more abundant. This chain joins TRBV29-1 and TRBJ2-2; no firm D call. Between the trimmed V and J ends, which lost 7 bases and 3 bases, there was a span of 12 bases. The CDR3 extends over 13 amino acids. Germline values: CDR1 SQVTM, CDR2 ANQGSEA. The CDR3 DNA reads TGCAGCGGCCAGAGCGAGTACACCGGGGAGCTGTTTTTT. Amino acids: CSGQSEYTGELFF.

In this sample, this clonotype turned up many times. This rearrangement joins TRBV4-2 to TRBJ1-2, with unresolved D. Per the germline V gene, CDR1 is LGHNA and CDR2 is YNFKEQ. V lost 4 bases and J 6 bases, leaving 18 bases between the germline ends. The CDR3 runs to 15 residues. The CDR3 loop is CASSLLREGVDGYTF. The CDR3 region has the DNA TGTGCCAGCAGCCTCCTTCGAGAGGGAGTAGATGGCTACACCTTC.

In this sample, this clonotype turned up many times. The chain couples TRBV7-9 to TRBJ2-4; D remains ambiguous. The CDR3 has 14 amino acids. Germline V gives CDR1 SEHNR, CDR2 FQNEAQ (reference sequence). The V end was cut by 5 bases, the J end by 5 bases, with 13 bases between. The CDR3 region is CASSPLPPENIQYF. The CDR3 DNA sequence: TGTGCCAGCAGCCCCCTACCCCCGGAAAACATTCAGTACTTC.